The clone carrying this T cell receptor beta chain was seen more than once but under ten times. CDR1 DFQATT and CDR2 SNEGSKA come from the germline V gene (reference sequence). V lost 7 bases, J lost 7 bases, and 14 bases lay in between. This CDR3 is 12 amino acids long. The sample is drawn from a study of identical twins. One entry per CDR3 protein results from TCRdb running MiXCR on the 5' RACE reads. The repertoire has a few hundred thousand distinct CDR3 sequences, approximately 24% of them found once; the top ten carry 2.9%. The sample was also linked to a second study, of T cells expressing NK-cell markers.

The chain combines TRBV20-1 with TRBJ2-1; the D gene is possibly TRBD2 (5 bases). The TCR originated in a woman between 18 and 29 years old in good health. The specimen was CD4+ T cells sorted from blood. The CDR3 DNA reads as TGCAGTGTGAGAGAGGGCGGGAATGAGCAGTTCTTC. The encoded protein is CSVREGGNEQFF.